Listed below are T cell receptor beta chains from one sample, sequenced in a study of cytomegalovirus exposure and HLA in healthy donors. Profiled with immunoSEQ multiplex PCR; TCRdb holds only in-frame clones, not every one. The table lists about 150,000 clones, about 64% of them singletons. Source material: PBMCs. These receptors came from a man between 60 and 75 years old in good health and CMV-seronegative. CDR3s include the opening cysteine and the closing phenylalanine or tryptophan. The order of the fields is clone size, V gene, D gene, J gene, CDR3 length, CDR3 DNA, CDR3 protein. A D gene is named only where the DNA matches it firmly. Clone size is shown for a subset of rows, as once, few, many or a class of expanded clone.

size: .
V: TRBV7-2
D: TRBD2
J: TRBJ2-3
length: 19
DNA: TGTGCCAGCAGCTTAACAGCGGGAGAGGCATCACGGATCACAGATACGCAGTATTTT
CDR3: CASSLTAGEASRITDTQYF

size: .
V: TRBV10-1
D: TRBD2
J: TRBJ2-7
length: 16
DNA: TGCGCCAGCAGTGACCGCCTAGCGGGAGGGTTTTACGAGCAGTACTTC
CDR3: CASSDRLAGGFYEQYF

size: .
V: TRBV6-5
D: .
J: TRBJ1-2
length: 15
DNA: TGTGCCAGCAGTTATCAAGGGGCAACGAATGATGGCTACACCTTC
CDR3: CASSYQGATNDGYTF

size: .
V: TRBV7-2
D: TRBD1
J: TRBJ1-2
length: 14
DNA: TGTGCCAGCAGCTTAGGACAGGGGAACTATGGCTACACCTTC
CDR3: CASSLGQGNYGYTF

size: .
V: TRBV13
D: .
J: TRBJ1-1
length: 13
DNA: TGTGCCAGCAGCCGCGATAAGACAGCTGAAGCTTTCTTT
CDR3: CASSRDKTAEAFF

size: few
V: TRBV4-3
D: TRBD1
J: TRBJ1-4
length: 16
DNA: TGCGCCAGCAGCCGGCTAGGACAGGGTCTTAATGAAAAACTGTTTTTT
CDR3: CASSRLGQGLNEKLFF

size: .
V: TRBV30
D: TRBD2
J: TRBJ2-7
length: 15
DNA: TGTGCCTGGAGTGTAGGGACTAGCGGGAGAGACGAGCAGTACTTC
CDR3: CAWSVGTSGRDEQYF

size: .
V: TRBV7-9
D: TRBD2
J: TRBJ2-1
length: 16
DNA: TGTGCCAGCAGCCTCCCGGGCTTAGCGGGAGGGAGGGAGCAGTTCTTC
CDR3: CASSLPGLAGGREQFF

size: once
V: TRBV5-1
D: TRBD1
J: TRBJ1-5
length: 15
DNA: TGCGCCAGCAGCTTGTCAGGGGGCAGCAATCAGCCCCAGCATTTT
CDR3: CASSLSGGSNQPQHF

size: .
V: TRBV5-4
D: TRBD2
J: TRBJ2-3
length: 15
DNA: TGTGCCAGCAGCTTGGACCTAGCGGGAGCCGATACGCAGTATTTT
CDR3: CASSLDLAGADTQYF

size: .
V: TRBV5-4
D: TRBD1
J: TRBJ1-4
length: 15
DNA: TGTGCCAGCAGCTTAGGACAGGGAGGAGGAGAAAAACTGTTTTTT
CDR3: CASSLGQGGGEKLFF

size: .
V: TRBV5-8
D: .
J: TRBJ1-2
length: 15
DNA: TGTGCCAGCAGCCTGCCCCAGACGGGTTGGTATGGCTACACCTTC
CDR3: CASSLPQTGWYGYTF

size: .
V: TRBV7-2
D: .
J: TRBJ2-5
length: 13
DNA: TGTGCCAGCAGCCACAGGGTTGGAGAGACCCAGTACTTC
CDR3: CASSHRVGETQYF

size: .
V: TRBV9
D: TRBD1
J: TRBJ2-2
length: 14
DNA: TGTGCCAGCAGGACAGGGTCAAACACCGGGGAGCTGTTTTTT
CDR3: CASRTGSNTGELFF

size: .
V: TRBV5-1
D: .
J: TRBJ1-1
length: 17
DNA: TGCGCCAGCAGCTTGAAGCGACAGAGCTCCATGAACACTGAAGCTTTCTTT
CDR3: CASSLKRQSSMNTEAFF

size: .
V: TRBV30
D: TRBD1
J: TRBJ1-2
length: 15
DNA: TGTGCCTGGAAAGGGCAGGGGGCCTCTAAGGATGGCTACACCTTC
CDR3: CAWKGQGASKDGYTF

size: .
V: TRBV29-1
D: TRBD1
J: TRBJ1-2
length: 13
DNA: TGCAGCGTTGATGACAGGGCCCACTATGGCTACACCTTC
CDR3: CSVDDRAHYGYTF

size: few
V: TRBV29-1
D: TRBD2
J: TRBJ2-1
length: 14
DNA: TGCAGCGCCGGCCGGCTAGCGGGAACCAATGAGCAGTTCTTC
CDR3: CSAGRLAGTNEQFF

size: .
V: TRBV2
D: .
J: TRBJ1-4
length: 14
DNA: TGTGCCAGCAGTGGAGGAGGCACTAATGAAAAACTGTTTTTT
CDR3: CASSGGGTNEKLFF

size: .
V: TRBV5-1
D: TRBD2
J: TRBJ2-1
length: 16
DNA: TGCGCCAGCCAACCCGATCCGGGGGAGGGTTACAATGAGCAGTTCTTC
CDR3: CASQPDPGEGYNEQFF

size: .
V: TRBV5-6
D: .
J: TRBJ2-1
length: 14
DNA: TGTGCCAGCAGCCTGCTACTATCCTACAATGAGCAGTTCTTC
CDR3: CASSLLLSYNEQFF

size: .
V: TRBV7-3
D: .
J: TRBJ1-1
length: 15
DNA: TGTGCCAGCAGCTTATTCGGAGGGAGGAACACTGAAGCTTTCTTT
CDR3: CASSLFGGRNTEAFF

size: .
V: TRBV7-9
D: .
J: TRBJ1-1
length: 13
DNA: TGTGCCAGCAGCTACGGGAGGAACACTGAAGCTTTCTTT
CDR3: CASSYGRNTEAFF

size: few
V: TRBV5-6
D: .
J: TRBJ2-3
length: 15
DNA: TGTGCCAGCAGCTTGGAAGGGGGACGGGGAGATACGCAGTATTTT
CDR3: CASSLEGGRGDTQYF

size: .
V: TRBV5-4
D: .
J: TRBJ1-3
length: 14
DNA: TGTGCCAGCAGCTTAGCCTCGAGGGGAAACACCATATATTTT
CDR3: CASSLASRGNTIYF

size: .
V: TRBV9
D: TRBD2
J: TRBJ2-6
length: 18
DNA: TGTGCCAGCAGCGTACAGGCGGGAGGTATTTCTGGGGCCAACGTCCTGACTTTC
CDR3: CASSVQAGGISGANVLTF

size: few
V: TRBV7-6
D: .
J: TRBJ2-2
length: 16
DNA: TGTGCCAGCAGCTTAGCGACAGCTTCGAACACCGGGGAGCTGTTTTTT
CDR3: CASSLATASNTGELFF

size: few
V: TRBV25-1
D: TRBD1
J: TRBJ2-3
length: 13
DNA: TGTGCCACCACCGGGACAGGGCGCAATACGCAGTATTTT
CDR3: CATTGTGRNTQYF

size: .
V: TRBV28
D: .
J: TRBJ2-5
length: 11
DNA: TGTGCCAGCAGGAGCCAAGAGACCCAGTACTTC
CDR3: CASRSQETQYF

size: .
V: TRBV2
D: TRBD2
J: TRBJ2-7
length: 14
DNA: TGTGCCAGCTCCGGGACTAGCGGGGACTACGAGCAGTACTTC
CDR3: CASSGTSGDYEQYF

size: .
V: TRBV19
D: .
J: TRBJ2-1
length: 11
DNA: TGTTCGTCATCAGCCTACAATGAGCAGTTCTTC
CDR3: CSSSAYNEQFF

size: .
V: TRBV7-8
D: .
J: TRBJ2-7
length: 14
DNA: TGTGCCAGCAGCTTAGCGGGAGGCAGCTACGAGCAGTACTTC
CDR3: CASSLAGGSYEQYF

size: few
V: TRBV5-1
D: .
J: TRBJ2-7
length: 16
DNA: TGCGCCAGCAGCTTGCAAGCGGGACAAGTAACCTACGAGCAGTACTTC
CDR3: CASSLQAGQVTYEQYF

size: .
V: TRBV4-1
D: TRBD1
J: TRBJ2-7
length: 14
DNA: TGCGCCAGCAGCCCGGACAGGGGAGACTACGAGCAGTACTTC
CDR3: CASSPDRGDYEQYF

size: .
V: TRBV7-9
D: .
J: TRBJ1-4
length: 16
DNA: TGTGCCAGCAGCTTAGGAGCGGGAGGCACGGATGAAAAACTGTTTTTT
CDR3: CASSLGAGGTDEKLFF

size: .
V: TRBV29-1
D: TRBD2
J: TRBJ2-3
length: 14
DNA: TGCAGCGGAACCCCCTCCCTAGCGGGAGATACGCAGTATTTT
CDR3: CSGTPSLAGDTQYF

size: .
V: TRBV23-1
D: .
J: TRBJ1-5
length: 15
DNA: TGCGCCAGCAGACGGAGGGATGGGGGCAATCAGCCCCAGCATTTT
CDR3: CASRRRDGGNQPQHF

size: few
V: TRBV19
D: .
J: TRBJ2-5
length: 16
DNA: TGTGCCAGTAGTATAGACCTTTGGACAGACCAAGAGACCCAGTACTTC
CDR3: CASSIDLWTDQETQYF

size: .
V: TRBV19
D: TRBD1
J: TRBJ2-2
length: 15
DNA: TGTGCCAGTAGTTCTAGGGGGCGGAACACCGGGGAGCTGTTTTTT
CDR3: CASSSRGRNTGELFF

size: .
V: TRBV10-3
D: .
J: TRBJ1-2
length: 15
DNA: TGTGCCATCAGTGCGCGGGGAGACAATACCTATGGCTACACCTTC
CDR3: CAISARGDNTYGYTF

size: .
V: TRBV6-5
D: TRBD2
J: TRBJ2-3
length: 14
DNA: TGTGCCAGCAGTTACATGGGAGGGTCAGATACGCAGTATTTT
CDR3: CASSYMGGSDTQYF

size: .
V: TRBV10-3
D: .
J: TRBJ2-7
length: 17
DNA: TGTGCCATCAGTGAGTCGGCTATACACAGGGTGTCGGACGAGCAGTACTTC
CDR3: CAISESAIHRVSDEQYF

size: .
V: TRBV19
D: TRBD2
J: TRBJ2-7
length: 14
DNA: TGTGCCAGTAGGGGGGGACTAGCGGATTACGAGCAGTACTTC
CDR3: CASRGGLADYEQYF

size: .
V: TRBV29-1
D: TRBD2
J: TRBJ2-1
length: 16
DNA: TGCAGCGTTGAAATGCTGGCGGGAGGCTCCTACAATGAGCAGTTCTTC
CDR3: CSVEMLAGGSYNEQFF

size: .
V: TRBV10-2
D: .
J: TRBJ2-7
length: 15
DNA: TGCGCCAGCAGTACCCCCAGGGCGGGGACCTACGAGCAGTACTTC
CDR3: CASSTPRAGTYEQYF

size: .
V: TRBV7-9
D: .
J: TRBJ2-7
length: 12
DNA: TGTGCCAGCAGCTTAGACTGGGCAGGGCAGTACTTC
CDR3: CASSLDWAGQYF